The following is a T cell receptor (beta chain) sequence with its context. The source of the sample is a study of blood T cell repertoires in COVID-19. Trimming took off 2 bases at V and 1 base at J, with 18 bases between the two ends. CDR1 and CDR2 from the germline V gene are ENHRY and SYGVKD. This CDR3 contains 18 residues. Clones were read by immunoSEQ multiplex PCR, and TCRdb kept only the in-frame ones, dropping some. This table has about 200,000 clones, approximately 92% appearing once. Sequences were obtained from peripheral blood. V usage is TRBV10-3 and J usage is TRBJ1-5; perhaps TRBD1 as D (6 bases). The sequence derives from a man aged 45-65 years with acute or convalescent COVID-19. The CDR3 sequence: CAISEERGGGWSNQPQHF. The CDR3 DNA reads TGTGCCATCAGTGAGGAGCGCGGCGGGGGCTGGAGCAATCAGCCCCAGCATTTT.